These T cell receptor beta chains were read from a single sample in a study of OX40 agonist ivuxolimab in advanced cancers. Only in-frame clones appear in the TCRdb table, and some are missing; sequencing was by immunoSEQ multiplex PCR. In the table there are 50,000 to 85,000 clones, about 85% of which are singletons. Sequences were derived from CD4+ or CD8+ T cells sorted from blood, sampled in a trial of the OX40 agonist ivuxolimab. Receptors were obtained from an adult with an advanced solid tumor such as melanoma, head and neck, liver or kidney cancer. CDR3s include the opening cysteine and the closing phenylalanine or tryptophan. The D gene is left open where the match is weak. Size values are once, few and many counts, or a class for expanded clones, and some rows have none.

abundance	v_gene	d_gene	j_gene	CDR3aa	CDR3nt
NA	TRBV30	TRBD2	TRBJ2-1	CAWSARTSGYNEQFF	TGTGCCTGGAGTGCCCGGACTAGCGGCTACAATGAGCAGTTCTTC
once	TRBV20-1	NA	TRBJ2-1	CSAGYNEQFF	TGCAGTGCCGGTTACAATGAGCAGTTCTTC
NA	TRBV7-3	NA	TRBJ2-2	CASSYRLTFNTGELFF	TGTGCCAGCAGCTACCGACTGACATTCAACACCGGGGAGCTGTTTTTT
few	TRBV20-1	NA	TRBJ1-1	CSAMRSAEAFF	TGCAGTGCTATGAGGTCCGCTGAAGCTTTCTTT
few	TRBV5-8	TRBD1	TRBJ2-3	CASSLGKGASTDTQYF	TGTGCCAGCAGCCTAGGCAAGGGGGCCAGCACAGATACGCAGTATTTT
few	TRBV7-8	NA	TRBJ1-5	CASSLGRVLNQPQHF	TGTGCCAGCAGCCTCGGACGGGTTCTAAATCAGCCCCAGCATTTT
NA	TRBV6-6	NA	TRBJ1-5	CASSRAIELSNQPQHF	TGTGCCAGCAGTAGGGCCATTGAATTAAGCAATCAGCCCCAGCATTTT
NA	TRBV29-1	NA	TRBJ2-2	CSVWPRANTGELFF	TGCAGCGTTTGGCCCAGGGCGAACACCGGGGAGCTGTTTTTT
NA	TRBV7-3	NA	TRBJ2-3	CASSLKGGTDTQYF	TGTGCCAGCAGCTTAAAGGGGGGCACAGATACGCAGTATTTT
NA	TRBV10-3	NA	TRBJ2-2	CAIRAGSLDTGELFF	TGTGCCATCAGGGCAGGGTCTCTGGACACCGGGGAGCTGTTTTTT
NA	TRBV15	NA	TRBJ2-7	CATSGGGSLYEQYF	TGTGCCACCAGCGGGGGAGGCAGCCTCTACGAGCAGTACTTC
NA	TRBV29-1	TRBD2	TRBJ2-1	CSGVRTSGRNEQFF	TGCAGCGGCGTCAGGACTAGCGGCCGGAATGAGCAGTTCTTC
NA	TRBV2	NA	TRBJ2-2	CASSEGRRGQNTGELFF	TGTGCCAGCAGTGAAGGGAGACGGGGTCAGAACACCGGGGAGCTGTTTTTT
NA	TRBV7-2	NA	TRBJ1-2	CASSLAVGGEYGYTF	TGTGCCAGCAGCTTAGCGGTTGGAGGGGAATATGGCTACACCTTC
NA	TRBV6-1	NA	TRBJ2-1	CASTKSSYNEQFF	TGTGCCAGCACAAAGAGTTCCTACAATGAGCAGTTCTTC
NA	TRBV28	NA	TRBJ1-5	CASSFSPGPYSNQPQHF	TGTGCCAGCAGTTTTTCTCCCGGGCCCTATAGCAATCAGCCCCAGCATTTT
medium-sized	TRBV28	TRBD1	TRBJ2-7	CASISTRGGTGGFEQYF	TGTGCCAGCATTTCTACCCGAGGTGGGACAGGGGGGTTCGAGCAGTACTTC
NA	TRBV9	NA	TRBJ1-6	CASSVGVRDNNSPLHF	TGTGCCAGCAGCGTAGGAGTGAGGGACAATAATTCACCCCTCCACTTT
NA	TRBV19	NA	TRBJ2-5	CASSRREETQYF	TGTGCCAGTAGTAGGAGAGAAGAGACCCAGTACTTC
NA	TRBV28	NA	TRBJ1-2	CASSFSGLRPYGYTF	TGTGCCAGCAGTTTCTCGGGCCTTCGGCCCTATGGCTACACCTTC
NA	TRBV7-9	TRBD2	TRBJ2-2	CASSSETSGNTGELFF	TGTGCCAGCAGCTCAGAGACTAGCGGGAACACCGGGGAGCTGTTTTTT
once	TRBV29-1	TRBD2	TRBJ2-1	CSVGLAGRQFF	TGCAGCGTGGGACTAGCGGGAAGGCAGTTCTTC
once	TRBV25-1	NA	TRBJ2-3	CASGQQGEGDTQYF	TGTGCCAGCGGTCAGCAGGGGGAGGGAGATACGCAGTATTTT
NA	TRBV5-4	TRBD2	TRBJ2-7	CASSFSGRSSEQYF	TGTGCCAGCAGCTTTAGCGGGAGATCGAGCGAGCAGTACTTC
NA	TRBV6-1	NA	TRBJ1-4	CASSDKTNEKLFF	TGTGCCAGCAGTGATAAGACTAATGAAAAACTGTTTTTT
NA	TRBV18	NA	TRBJ1-6	CASGDSGSSYNSPLHF	TGTGCCAGCGGAGACTCTGGGAGCTCCTATAATTCACCCCTCCACTTT